This T cell receptor (beta chain) was retrieved from a study of beta chain features in type 1 diabetes. This CDR3 is 15 amino acids long. Germline V gene data show CDR1 as LGHNA and CDR2 as YSLEER. V lost 0 bases to trimming and J lost 4 bases; unmatched junction nucleotides: 4. All of the isolated RNA was reverse transcribed, so expressed TCRB transcripts were sequenced. Clones were sequenced by immunoSEQ multiplex PCR, and TCRdb holds only the in-frame ones, with some missing. The repertoire consists of 140,000 to 150,000 clones, with 48% occurring once and the leading ten covering under 0.5%. This TCR was sampled from a man younger than 35 in good health. The specimen sequenced was Tregs from blood. The V call is TRBV4-3, the J call TRBJ2-7, with 9 bases identical to TRBD2. The CDR3 region is CASSQDLAGIYEQYF. The CDR3 DNA is TGCGCCAGCAGCCAAGATCTAGCGGGAATATACGAGCAGTACTTC.